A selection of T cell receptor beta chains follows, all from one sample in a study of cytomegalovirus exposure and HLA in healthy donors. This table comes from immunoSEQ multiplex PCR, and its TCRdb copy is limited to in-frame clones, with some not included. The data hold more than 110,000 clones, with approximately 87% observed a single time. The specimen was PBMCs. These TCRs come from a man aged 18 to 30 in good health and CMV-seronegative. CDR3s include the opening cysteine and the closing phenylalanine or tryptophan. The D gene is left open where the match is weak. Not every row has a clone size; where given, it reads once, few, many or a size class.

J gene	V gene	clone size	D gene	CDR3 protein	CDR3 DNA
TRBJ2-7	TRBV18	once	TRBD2	CASSPPRAGVREQYF	TGTGCCAGCTCACCACCCCGAGCGGGAGTACGCGAGCAGTACTTC
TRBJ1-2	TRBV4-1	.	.	CASSQEAVSLPLYGYTF	TGCGCCAGCAGCCAAGAAGCCGTCTCTTTACCACTCTATGGCTACACCTTC
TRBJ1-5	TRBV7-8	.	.	CASSFRRRGQPQHF	TGTGCCAGCAGCTTTAGACGAAGGGGTCAGCCCCAGCATTTT
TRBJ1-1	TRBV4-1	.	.	CASSQDLARYSMNTEAFF	TGCGCCAGCAGCCAAGATTTGGCCCGCTACAGCATGAACACTGAAGCTTTCTTT
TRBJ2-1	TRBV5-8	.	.	CASSLAGLWGGAYNEQFF	TGTGCCAGCAGCTTGGCAGGACTTTGGGGCGGGGCCTACAATGAGCAGTTCTTC
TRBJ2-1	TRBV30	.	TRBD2	CAWSPRAGYNEQFF	TGTGCCTGGAGTCCTAGAGCGGGGTACAATGAGCAGTTCTTC
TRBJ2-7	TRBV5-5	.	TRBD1	CASSLARRGQGASEQYF	TGTGCCAGCAGCTTGGCCCGGAGGGGACAGGGTGCAAGCGAGCAGTACTTC
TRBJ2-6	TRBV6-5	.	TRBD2	CASSPMGGGPDVLTF	TGTGCCAGCAGCCCCATGGGGGGAGGGCCCGACGTCCTTACTTTC
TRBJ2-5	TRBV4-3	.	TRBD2	CASSHSIAGGQETQYF	TGCGCCAGCAGCCACTCAATAGCGGGAGGGCAAGAGACCCAGTACTTC
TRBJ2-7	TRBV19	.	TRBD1	CASSSLRGGRPYEQYF	TGTGCCAGTAGTAGCCTTCGAGGGGGCAGGCCCTACGAGCAGTACTTC
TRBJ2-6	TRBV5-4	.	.	CASSLGREKGLVSGANVLTF	TGTGCCAGCAGCTTGGGGAGGGAAAAAGGTTTGGTCTCTGGGGCCAACGTCCTGACTTTC
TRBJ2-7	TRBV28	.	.	CASSLELAGSYEQYF	TGTGCCAGCAGTTTAGAACTAGCCGGCTCCTACGAGCAGTACTTC
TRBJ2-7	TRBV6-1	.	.	CASTTGRVGGEQYF	TGTGCCAGCACCACGGGCCGGGTGGGGGGCGAGCAGTACTTC
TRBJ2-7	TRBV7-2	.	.	CASSLEAESAEQYF	TGTGCCAGCAGCTTAGAAGCGGAATCTGCCGAGCAGTACTTC
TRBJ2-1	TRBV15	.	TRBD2	CATSQISGGPGNEQFF	TGTGCCACCAGCCAGATTAGCGGGGGGCCGGGTAATGAGCAGTTCTTC
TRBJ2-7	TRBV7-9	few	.	CASSLAHREQYF	TGTGCCAGCAGCTTAGCACATCGCGAGCAGTACTTC
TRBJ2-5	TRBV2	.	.	CASSEETGGETQYF	TGTGCCAGCAGTGAAGAAACGGGTGGGGAGACCCAGTACTTC
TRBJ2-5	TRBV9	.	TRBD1	CASSVLGTGGETQYF	TGTGCCAGCAGCGTCCTGGGGACAGGGGGGGAGACCCAGTACTTC
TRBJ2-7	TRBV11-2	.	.	CASSSVAGTNYEQYF	TGTGCCAGCAGCTCTGTAGCAGGGACAAACTACGAGCAGTACTTC
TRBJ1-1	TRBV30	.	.	CAWSQDSHTEAFF	TGTGCCTGGAGTCAGGACAGTCACACTGAAGCTTTCTTT
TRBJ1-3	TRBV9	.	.	CASTLTGDSGNTIYF	TGTGCCAGCACCCTCACAGGAGACTCTGGAAACACCATATATTTT
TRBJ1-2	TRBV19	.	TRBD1	CASSKAPGQGLSGYTF	TGTGCCAGTAGCAAAGCTCCGGGACAGGGGCTTTCGGGCTACACCTTC
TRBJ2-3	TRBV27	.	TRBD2	CASSPELATTDTQYF	TGTGCCAGCAGTCCGGAACTAGCGACCACAGATACGCAGTATTTT
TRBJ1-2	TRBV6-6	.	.	CASSYSGGAPF	TGTGCCAGCAGTTACTCTGGAGGGGCCCCCTTC
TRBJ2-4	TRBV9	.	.	CASSPRPGLNIQYF	TGTGCCAGCAGCCCCCGGCCGGGGTTGAACATTCAGTACTTC
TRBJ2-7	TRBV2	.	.	CASRDRPYEQYF	TGTGCCAGCAGAGACAGGCCCTACGAGCAGTACTTC
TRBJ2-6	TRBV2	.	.	CASGTGASGANVLTF	TGTGCCAGCGGGACGGGAGCCTCTGGGGCCAACGTCCTGACTTTC
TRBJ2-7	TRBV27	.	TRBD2	CASSLGGRTPGEQYF	TGTGCCAGCAGTTTAGGCGGGAGGACCCCGGGGGAGCAGTACTTC
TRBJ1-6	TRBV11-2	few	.	CASSFSHRNSPLHF	TGTGCCAGCAGCTTTTCTCACAGAAATTCACCCCTCCACTTT
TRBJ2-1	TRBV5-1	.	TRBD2	CASSETSGVYNEQFF	TGCGCCAGCAGCGAGACTAGCGGGGTATACAATGAGCAGTTCTTC
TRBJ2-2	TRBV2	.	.	CASILSVNTGELFF	TGTGCCAGCATCCTTAGTGTGAACACCGGGGAGCTGTTTTTT
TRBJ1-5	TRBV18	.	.	CASSEAENNQPQHF	TGTGCCAGCTCAGAGGCAGAGAACAATCAGCCCCAGCATTTT
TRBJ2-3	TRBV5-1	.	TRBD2	CASSLAAGADTQYF	TGCGCCAGCAGCTTGGCAGCGGGGGCGGATACGCAGTATTTT
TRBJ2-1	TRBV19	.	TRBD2	CASSILAGGPGNEQFF	TGTGCCAGTAGTATCCTAGCGGGAGGGCCGGGGAATGAGCAGTTCTTC
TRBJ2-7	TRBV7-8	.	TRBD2	CASSPGLAGGLSYEQYF	TGTGCCAGCAGCCCCGGACTAGCGGGAGGACTCTCCTACGAGCAGTACTTC
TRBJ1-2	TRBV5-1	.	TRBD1	CASSLVEGAGGYTF	TGCGCCAGCAGCTTGGTTGAGGGGGCAGGTGGCTACACCTTC